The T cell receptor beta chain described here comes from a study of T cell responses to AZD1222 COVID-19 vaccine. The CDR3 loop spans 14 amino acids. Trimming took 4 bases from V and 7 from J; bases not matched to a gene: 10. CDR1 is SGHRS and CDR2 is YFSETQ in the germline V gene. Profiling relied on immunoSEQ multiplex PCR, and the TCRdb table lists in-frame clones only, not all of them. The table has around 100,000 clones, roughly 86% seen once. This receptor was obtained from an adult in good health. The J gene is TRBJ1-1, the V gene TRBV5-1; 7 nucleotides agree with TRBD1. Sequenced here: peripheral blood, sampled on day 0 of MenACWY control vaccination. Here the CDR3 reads CASSAGQAKDEAFF. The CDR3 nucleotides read TGCGCCAGCAGCGCCGGACAGGCGAAGGATGAAGCTTTCTTT.